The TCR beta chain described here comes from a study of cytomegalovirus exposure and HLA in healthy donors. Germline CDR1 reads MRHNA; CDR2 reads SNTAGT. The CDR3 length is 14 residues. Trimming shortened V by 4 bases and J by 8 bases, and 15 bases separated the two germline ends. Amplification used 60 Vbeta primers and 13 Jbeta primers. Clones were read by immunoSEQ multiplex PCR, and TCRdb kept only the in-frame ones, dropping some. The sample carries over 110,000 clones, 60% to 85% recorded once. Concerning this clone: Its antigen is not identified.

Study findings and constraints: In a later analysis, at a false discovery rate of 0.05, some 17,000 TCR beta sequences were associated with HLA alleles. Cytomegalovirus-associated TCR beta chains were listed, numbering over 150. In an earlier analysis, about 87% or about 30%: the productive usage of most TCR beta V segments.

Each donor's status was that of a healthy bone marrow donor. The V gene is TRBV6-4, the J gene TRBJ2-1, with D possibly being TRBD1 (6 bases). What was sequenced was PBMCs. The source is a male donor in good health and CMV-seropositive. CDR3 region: CASSVTGFGDEQFF. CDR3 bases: TGTGCCAGCAGTGTCACAGGGTTTGGGGATGAGCAGTTCTTC.